One sample yielded the 27 T cell receptor beta chains listed below, sequenced in a study of monozygotic twins with inflammatory bowel disease. For each CDR3 protein, TCRdb gives one entry from its re-call of the 5' RACE reads, without DNA. The sample has just over 300,000 distinct CDR3 sequences. The sample taken for sequencing was blood. Receptors originate from a human donor with ulcerative colitis or Crohn's disease, or a healthy co-twin of an affected twin (not recorded which).

The chain couples TRBV5-1 to TRBJ1-2; TCRdb picks TRBD1, but there is no DNA to check that call. This CDR3 is built from 17 residues. Germline V gene sequence: CDR1 SGHRS, CDR2 YFSETQ. This chain's CDR3 is CASSAPGTENGNYGYTF.

The chain joins TRBV12-3 or TRBV12-4 to TRBJ2-3; absent DNA, TCRdb's TRBD1 call cannot be checked. This CDR3 region has 14 residues. The CDR3 sequence: CASSWDKATDTQYF.

The gene calls are TRBV5-1 and TRBJ2-1; there is no DNA to check the TCRdb D call of TRBD2. The CDR3 length is 16 residues. Germline V CDR1 and CDR2: SGHRS, YFSETQ. CDR3 protein: CASSLGTFGARDEQFF.

V and J are TRBV7-9 and TRBJ1-2; the TCRdb D gene call, TRBD1, has no DNA to confirm it. CDR1 is SEHNR, CDR2 FQNEAQ, per germline (reference sequence). The CDR3 extends over 15 amino acids. Here the CDR3 reads CASSLEAGAYYGYTF.

The CDR3 here is CASSEVARNQPQHF. The chain has TRBV6-1 and TRBJ1-5. This CDR3 comprises 14 residues. Per the germline V gene, CDR1 is MNHNS and CDR2 is SASEGT.

The chain couples TRBV24-1 to TRBJ1-5; TCRdb lists TRBD1, though no DNA is available to test this call. The CDR3 sequence is 14 residues long. Germline V gene lookup returns CDR1 KGHDR and CDR2 SFDVKD. The CDR3 here is CATSVGQAGQPQHF.

The chain couples TRBV12-5 to TRBJ2-7; TCRdb outputs TRBD1, but without DNA this stays unchecked. Germline V gene sequence: CDR1 LGHNT, CDR2 FRNRAP. The CDR3 is 15 amino acids. CDR3 region: CASGRAGLGSHEQYF.

The V call is TRBV20-1, the J call TRBJ2-1; TCRdb returns TRBD2, unconfirmable since there is no DNA. CDR1 DFQATT and CDR2 SNEGSKA come from the germline V gene (reference sequence). This CDR3 has 16 residues. CDR3 residues: CSASPPSGGSYNEQFF.

The chain uses TRBV6-1 and TRBJ2-3; TCRdb gives TRBD2 as the D gene, but with no DNA this cannot be confirmed. This CDR3 has 15 amino acids. The germline gives CDR1 MNHNS, CDR2 SASEGT. The CDR3 sequence: CASRGLAGVRDTQYF.

CDR3 sequence reads: CATSRDQATRLSTDTQYF. The rearrangement uses TRBV15 and TRBJ2-3. There are 18 residues in the CDR3. Germline V gene sequence: CDR1 LNHNV, CDR2 YYDKDF (reference sequence).

The genes are TRBV12-3 or TRBV12-4 and TRBJ1-6; the TRBD1 assignment by TCRdb is unverifiable without DNA. The CDR3 is made up of 16 amino acids. CDR3 residues: CASSLSRDTLNSPLHF.

This rearrangement joins TRBV6-1 to TRBJ2-7; TCRdb gives TRBD1 as the D gene, but with no DNA this cannot be confirmed. The CDR3 spans 15 residues. CDR1 MNHNS and CDR2 SASEGT come from the germline V gene. This CDR3 reads CASSSTGTGTYEQYF.

The chain carries TRBV6-1 and TRBJ1-5. CDR3 length: 14 residues. Germline V gene data show CDR1 as MNHNS and CDR2 as SASEGT. This CDR3 is CASSSGLSNQPQHF.

The chain recombines TRBV30 with TRBJ2-1; TCRdb's D call of TRBD1 is untestable without DNA. Germline V gene data show CDR1 as GTSNPN and CDR2 as SVGIG (reference sequence). There are 12 residues in the CDR3. CDR3 in amino acids: CAWETGSNEQFF.

V usage is TRBV14 and J usage is TRBJ2-1; TCRdb's D call of TRBD1 is untestable without DNA. Germline CDR1 SGHDN, CDR2 FVKESK. The CDR3 contains 16 residues. The CDR3 sequence is CASSLLGTPPGGEQFF. The full variable domain, its missing parts supplied by reference TRBV14 and TRBJ2-1, is EAGVTQFPSHSVIEKGQTVTLRCDPISGHDNLYWYRRVMGKEIKFLLHFVKESKQDESGMPNNRFLAERTGGTYSTLKVQPAELEDSGVYFCASSLLGTPPGGEQFFGPGTRLTVL.

The gene calls are TRBV29-1 and TRBJ1-2; TCRdb proposes TRBD1, but this gene call is untestable without DNA. The CDR3 totals 13 residues. Germline V gives CDR1 SQVTM, CDR2 ANQGSEA. The CDR3 spells CSVEGQGYYGYTF.

The V gene is TRBV5-1, the J gene TRBJ1-1; the TCRdb D gene call, TRBD1, has no DNA to confirm it. The germline gives CDR1 SGHRS, CDR2 YFSETQ. The CDR3 runs to 13 residues. The CDR3 loop reads CASSVPTDTEAFF.

The V and J genes are TRBV5-4 and TRBJ2-1; checking the TCRdb D call of TRBD2 is not possible without DNA. Germline V gives CDR1 SGHNT, CDR2 YYREEE (reference sequence). The CDR3 has 15 amino acids. CDR3 sequence: CASSLTSGGANEQFF.

The V gene is TRBV9, the J gene TRBJ2-3. The CDR3 consists of 16 residues. Germline CDR1 is SGDLS and CDR2 is YYNGEE. The CDR3 loop reads CASSVVSQIAPATQYF.

This chain links TRBV7-8 with TRBJ2-1; the TRBD2 assignment by TCRdb is unverifiable without DNA. The germline gives CDR1 SGHVS, CDR2 FQNEAQ. The CDR3 runs to 16 residues. CDR3: CASSERARITYNEQFF.

V and J are TRBV6-6 and TRBJ2-1; TCRdb lists TRBD2, though no DNA is available to test this call. The CDR3 has 13 amino acids. CDR1 is MNHNY and CDR2 is SVGAGI in the germline V gene (reference sequence). This chain's CDR3 is CASSYYGGEKQFF.

The gene calls are TRBV5-1 and TRBJ2-2. CDR1 and CDR2 (germline): SGHRS, YFSETQ. The CDR3 consists of 16 residues. CDR3 region: CASSLQAASNTGELFF.

This chain connects TRBV20-1 to TRBJ1-5; as DNA is missing, the TRBD1 call by TCRdb cannot be tested. The CDR3 consists of 12 residues. From germline, CDR1 is DFQATT and CDR2 SNEGSKA (reference sequence). This CDR3 reads CSALRGNQPQHF.

This chain connects TRBV20-1 to TRBJ2-1; checking the TCRdb D call of TRBD1 is not possible without DNA. CDR1 DFQATT and CDR2 SNEGSKA come from the germline V gene (reference sequence). The CDR3 loop spans 12 amino acids. The CDR3 here is CSAPLWGREQFF.

J is TRBJ1-1 and V is TRBV5-1. Germline assignment: CDR1 SGHRS and CDR2 YFSETQ. The CDR3 has 13 residues. The CDR3: CASSFGIGIEAFF.

The CDR3 loop is CASSLLGVLKGAFF. V gene TRBV3-1 combines with J gene TRBJ1-1; the TCRdb D gene call, TRBD1, has no DNA to confirm it. The CDR3 is 14 amino acids. The germline V gene has CDR1 LGHDT and CDR2 YNNKEL (reference sequence).

The chain links TRBV7-2 to TRBJ1-5; TCRdb picks TRBD1, but there is no DNA to check that call. The CDR3 has 15 amino acids. Looked up from germline, CDR1 is SGHTA and CDR2 is FQGNSA. CDR3 protein: CASSSPDGYYQPQHF.